This T cell receptor beta chain was observed in a study of CD8+CD57+ T cells in acquired aplastic anemia. From germline, CDR1 is SGHAT and CDR2 FQNNGV. The CDR3 is 16 residues long. Of note for this clonotype: Compared with germline, one end of the junction differs, possibly owing to a read error.

Patients who underwent sequencing had shown CD8+CD57+ cell expansion by flow cytometry. Both TCR beta VDJ combination and CDR3 sequence profiling were carried out. Genomic DNA was the template for this profiling. TCRdb reprocessed the reads via MiXCR and lists one record per CDR3 protein. Among around 200,000 distinct CDR3 sequences, around half were seen once, and the ten largest hold 1.8%. V gene TRBV11-2 combines with J gene TRBJ2-3; 13 bases agree with TRBD2. Input material: sorted CD4+, CD8+, or CD8+CD57+ T cells (not recorded which) from PBMCs. This clonotype was sampled from a human donor with aplastic anemia. CDR3 bases: TGTGCCGGCAGCTTAGGGACTAGCGGGACCACAGATACGCAGTATTTC. Translating it yields CAGSLGTSGTTDTQYF.